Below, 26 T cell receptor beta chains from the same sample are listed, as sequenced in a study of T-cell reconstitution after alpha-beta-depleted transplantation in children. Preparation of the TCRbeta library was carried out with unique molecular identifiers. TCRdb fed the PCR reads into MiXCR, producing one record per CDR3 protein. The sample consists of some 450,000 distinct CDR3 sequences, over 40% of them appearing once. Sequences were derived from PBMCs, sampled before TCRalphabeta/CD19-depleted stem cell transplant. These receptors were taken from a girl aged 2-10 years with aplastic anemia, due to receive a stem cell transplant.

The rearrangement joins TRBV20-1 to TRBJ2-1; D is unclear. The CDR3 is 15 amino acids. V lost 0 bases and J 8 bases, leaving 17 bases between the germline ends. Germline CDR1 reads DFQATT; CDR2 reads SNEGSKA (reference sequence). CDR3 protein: CSARDGQRLIDEQFF. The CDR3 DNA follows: TGCAGTGCTAGAGACGGCCAGAGGTTAATTGATGAGCAGTTCTTC.

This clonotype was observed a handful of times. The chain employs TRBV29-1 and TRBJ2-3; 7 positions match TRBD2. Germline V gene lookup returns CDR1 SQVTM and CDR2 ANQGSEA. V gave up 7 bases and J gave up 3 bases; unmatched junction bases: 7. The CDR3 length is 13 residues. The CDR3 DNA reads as TGCAGCGCCCAGGCGGGAGAAACAGATACGCAGTATTTT. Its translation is CSAQAGETDTQYF.

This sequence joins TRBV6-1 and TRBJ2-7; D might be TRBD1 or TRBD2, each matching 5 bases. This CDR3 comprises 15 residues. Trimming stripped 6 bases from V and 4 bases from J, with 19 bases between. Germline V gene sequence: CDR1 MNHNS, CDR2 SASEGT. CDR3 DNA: TGTGCCAGCAGCCCCCCGGGACCTGGAAGGTACGAGCAGTACTTC. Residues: CASSPPGPGRYEQYF.

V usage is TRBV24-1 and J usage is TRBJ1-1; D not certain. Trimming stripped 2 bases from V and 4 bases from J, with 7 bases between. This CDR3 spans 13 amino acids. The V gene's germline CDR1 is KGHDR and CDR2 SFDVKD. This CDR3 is CATSDSMGTEAFF. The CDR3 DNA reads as TGTGCCACCAGTGATTCGATGGGCACTGAAGCTTTCTTT.

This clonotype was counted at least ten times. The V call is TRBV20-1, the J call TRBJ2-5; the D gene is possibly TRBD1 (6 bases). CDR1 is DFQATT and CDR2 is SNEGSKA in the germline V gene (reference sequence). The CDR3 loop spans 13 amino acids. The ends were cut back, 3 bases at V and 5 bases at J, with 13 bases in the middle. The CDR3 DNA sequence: TGCAGTGCTAGTCTGCCAGGGGTGGAGACCCAGTACTTC. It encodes CSASLPGVETQYF.

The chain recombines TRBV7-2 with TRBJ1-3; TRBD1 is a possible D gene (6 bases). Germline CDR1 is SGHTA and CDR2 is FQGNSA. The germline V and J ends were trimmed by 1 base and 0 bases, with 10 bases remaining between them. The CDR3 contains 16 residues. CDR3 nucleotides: TGTGCCAGCAGCTTAGAGGGACACCTCTCTGGAAACACCATATATTTT. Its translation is CASSLEGHLSGNTIYF.

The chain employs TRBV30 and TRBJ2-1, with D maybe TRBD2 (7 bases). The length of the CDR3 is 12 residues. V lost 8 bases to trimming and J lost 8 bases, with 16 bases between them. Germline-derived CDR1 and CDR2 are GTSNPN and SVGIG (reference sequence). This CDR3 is CALERGGYEQFF. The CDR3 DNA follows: TGTGCCCTGGAAAGGGGGGGGTATGAGCAGTTCTTC.

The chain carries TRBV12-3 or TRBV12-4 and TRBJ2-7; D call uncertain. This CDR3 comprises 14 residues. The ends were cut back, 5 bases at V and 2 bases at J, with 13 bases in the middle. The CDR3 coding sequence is TGTGCCAGCAGTCTCCTAAGTCACCCCTACGAGCAGTACTTC. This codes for CASSLLSHPYEQYF.

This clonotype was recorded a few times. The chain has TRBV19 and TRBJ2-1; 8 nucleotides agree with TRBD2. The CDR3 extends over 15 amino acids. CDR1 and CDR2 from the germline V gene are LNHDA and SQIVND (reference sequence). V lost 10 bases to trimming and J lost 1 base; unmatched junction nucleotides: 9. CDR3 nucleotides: TGTGCCACCACGTCGGGGGGGTTGTCCTACAATGAGCAGTTCTTC. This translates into CATTSGGLSYNEQFF.

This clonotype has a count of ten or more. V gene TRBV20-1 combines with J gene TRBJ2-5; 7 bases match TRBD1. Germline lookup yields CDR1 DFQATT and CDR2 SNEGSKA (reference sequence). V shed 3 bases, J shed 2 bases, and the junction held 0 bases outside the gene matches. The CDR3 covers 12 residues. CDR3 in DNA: TGCAGTGCTAGCAGGGGGCAAGAGACCCAGTACTTC. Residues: CSASRGQETQYF.

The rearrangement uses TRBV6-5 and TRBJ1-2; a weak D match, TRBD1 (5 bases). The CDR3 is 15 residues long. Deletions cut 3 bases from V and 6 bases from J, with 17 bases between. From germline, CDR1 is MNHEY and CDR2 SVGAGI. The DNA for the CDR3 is TGTGCCAGCAGTTATCTCGGGGGGGGAGGTCATGGCTACACCTTC. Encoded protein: CASSYLGGGGHGYTF.

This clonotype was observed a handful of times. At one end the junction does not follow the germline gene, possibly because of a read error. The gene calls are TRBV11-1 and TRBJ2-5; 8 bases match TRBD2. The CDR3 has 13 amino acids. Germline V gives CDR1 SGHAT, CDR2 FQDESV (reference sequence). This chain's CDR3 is CSSSLAGQETQYF. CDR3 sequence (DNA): TGTTCCAGCAGCTTAGCGGGGCAAGAGACCCAGTACTTC.

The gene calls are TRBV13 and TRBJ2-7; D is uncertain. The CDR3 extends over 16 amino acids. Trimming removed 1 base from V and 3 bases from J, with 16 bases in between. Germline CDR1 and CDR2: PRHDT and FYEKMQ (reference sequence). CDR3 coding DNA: TGTGCCAGCAGCTTAGTTAGGGCAGCACCATACTACGAGCAGTACTTC. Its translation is CASSLVRAAPYYEQYF.

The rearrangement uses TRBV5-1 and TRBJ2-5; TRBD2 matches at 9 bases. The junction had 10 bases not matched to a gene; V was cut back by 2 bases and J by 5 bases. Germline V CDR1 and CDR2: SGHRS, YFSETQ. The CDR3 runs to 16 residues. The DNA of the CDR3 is TGCGCCAGCAGCTTCCCACTAGCGGGCGGTCAGGAGACCCAGTACTTC. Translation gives CASSFPLAGGQETQYF.

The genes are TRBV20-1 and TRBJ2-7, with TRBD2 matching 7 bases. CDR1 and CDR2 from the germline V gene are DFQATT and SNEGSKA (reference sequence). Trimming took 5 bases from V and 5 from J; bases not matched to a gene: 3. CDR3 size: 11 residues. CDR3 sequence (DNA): TGCAGTGCTTCTCGGGGGGACGAGCAGTACTTC. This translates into CSASRGDEQYF.

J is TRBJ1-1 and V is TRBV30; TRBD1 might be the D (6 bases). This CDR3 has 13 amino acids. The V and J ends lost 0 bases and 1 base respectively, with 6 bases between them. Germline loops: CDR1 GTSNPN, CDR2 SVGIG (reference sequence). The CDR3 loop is CAWSVDRNTEAFF. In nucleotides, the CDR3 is TGTGCCTGGAGTGTGGACAGGAACACTGAAGCTTTCTTT.

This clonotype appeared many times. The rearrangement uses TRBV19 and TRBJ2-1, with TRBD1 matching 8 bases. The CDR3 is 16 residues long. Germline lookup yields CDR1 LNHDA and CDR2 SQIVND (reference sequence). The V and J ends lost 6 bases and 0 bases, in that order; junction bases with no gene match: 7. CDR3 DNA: TGTGCCAGTAGCCCGACAGGGGCTAGCTCCTACAATGAGCAGTTCTTC. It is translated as CASSPTGASSYNEQFF.

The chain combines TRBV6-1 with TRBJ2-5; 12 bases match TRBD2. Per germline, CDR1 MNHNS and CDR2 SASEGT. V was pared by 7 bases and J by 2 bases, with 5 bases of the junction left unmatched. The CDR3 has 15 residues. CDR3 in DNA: TGTGCCAGCACCGGACTAGCGGGGTCTCAAGAGACCCAGTACTTC. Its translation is CASTGLAGSQETQYF.

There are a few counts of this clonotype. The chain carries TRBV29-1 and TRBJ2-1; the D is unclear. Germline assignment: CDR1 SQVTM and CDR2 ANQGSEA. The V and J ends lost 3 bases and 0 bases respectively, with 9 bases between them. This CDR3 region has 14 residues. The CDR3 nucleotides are TGCAGCGTTGATTTGACGGACTCCTACAATGAGCAGTTCTTC. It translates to CSVDLTDSYNEQFF.

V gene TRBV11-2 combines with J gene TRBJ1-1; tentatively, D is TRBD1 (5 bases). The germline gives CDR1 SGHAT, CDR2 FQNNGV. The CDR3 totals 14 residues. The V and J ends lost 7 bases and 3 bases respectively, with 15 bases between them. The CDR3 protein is CASTKGQPYTEAFF. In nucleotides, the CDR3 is TGTGCCAGCACCAAGGGGCAGCCGTACACTGAAGCTTTCTTT.

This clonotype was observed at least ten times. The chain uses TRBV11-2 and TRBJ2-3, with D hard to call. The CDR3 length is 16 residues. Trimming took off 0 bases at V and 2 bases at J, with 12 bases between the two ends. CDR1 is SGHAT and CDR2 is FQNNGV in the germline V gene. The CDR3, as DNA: TGTGCCAGCAGCTTAGAATCCGCCACGCTCACAGATACGCAGTATTTT. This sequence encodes CASSLESATLTDTQYF.

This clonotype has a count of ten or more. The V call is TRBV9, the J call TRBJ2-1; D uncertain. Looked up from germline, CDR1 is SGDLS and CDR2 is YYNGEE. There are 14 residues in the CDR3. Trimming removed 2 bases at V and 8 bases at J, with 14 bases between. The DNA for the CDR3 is TGTGCCAGCAGCGTCATCCCTGGGGTGGATGAGCAGTTCTTC. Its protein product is CASSVIPGVDEQFF.

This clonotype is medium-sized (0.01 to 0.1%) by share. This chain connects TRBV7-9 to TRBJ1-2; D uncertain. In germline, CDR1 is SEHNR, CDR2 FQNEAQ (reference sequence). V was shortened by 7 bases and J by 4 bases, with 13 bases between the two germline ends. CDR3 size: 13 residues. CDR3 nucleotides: TGTGCCAGCACCTACTCGGTAGCCTATGGCTACACCTTC. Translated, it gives CASTYSVAYGYTF.

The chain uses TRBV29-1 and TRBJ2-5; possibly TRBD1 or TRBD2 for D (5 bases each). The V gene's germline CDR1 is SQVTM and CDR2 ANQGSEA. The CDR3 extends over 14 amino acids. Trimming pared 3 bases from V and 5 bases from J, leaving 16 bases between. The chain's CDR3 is CSVDEGRRDETQYF. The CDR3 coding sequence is TGCAGCGTTGATGAAGGGCGACGGGACGAGACCCAGTACTTC.

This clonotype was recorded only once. CDR3 region: CASSPESGGLSYEQYF. The CDR3 DNA is TGTGCCAGCAGTCCAGAGAGCGGGGGCCTCTCCTACGAGCAGTACTTC. The chain links TRBV12-3 or TRBV12-4 to TRBJ2-7, with 8 nucleotides matching TRBD2. The CDR3 extends over 16 amino acids. Trimming cost V 5 bases and J 0 bases; bases outside gene matches: 9.

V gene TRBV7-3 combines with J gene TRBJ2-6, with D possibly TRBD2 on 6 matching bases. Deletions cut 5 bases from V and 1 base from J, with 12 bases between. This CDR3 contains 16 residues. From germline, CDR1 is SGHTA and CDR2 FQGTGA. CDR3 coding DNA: TGTGCCAGCAGCCATGGAGGAGGGTCTGGGGCCAACGTCCTGACTTTC. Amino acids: CASSHGGGSGANVLTF.